Reported below is one TCR beta chain. This clone's antigen is unknown. Base quality data are lacking; no much larger clone is found one base away. The sample is drawn from a study of vaccination effects on CD4 cells after COVID-19 (dated by TCRdb to 2022 to 2024). The study in broad terms: In the ViraFEST assay, PBMC were stimulated with viral peptide pools, and TCR sequencing was then used to find antigen-specific CD4+ T cell clonotypes based on their expansion. Participants received two doses of either the BNT162b2 or the mRNA-1273 mRNA SARS-CoV-2 vaccine. Each well held under 2.5 million PBMC cultured in IMDM containing 5% human AB serum, roughly 9.9 IU/ml IL-2 and gentamicin, along with about 9.5 ug/ml peptides. SARS-CoV-2 spike-specific CD4+ TCR repertoires from before and after mRNA vaccination were compared in COVID-19 convalescent patients and in infection-naive vaccine recipients. Altogether, some 10 COVID-19 convalescent patients and 4 SARS-CoV-2-naive healthy vaccine recipients made up the full study. The Oncomine TCR Beta short-read assay on an Illumina iSeq 100 was used to sequence cultures from other donors in the study. What the research found in general, with its limitations: Both infection-induced and vaccine-induced clones contracted markedly at late post-vaccination timepoints, which is consistent with waning T cell responses. In healthy vaccine recipients, vaccine-induced clones were almost all SARS-CoV-2 mono-reactive, with only 1 of 255 being cross-reactive with common cold coronaviruses. Only a small number of convalescent patients were included, and no early post-infection timepoints were available, which limited the study.

Library preparation was by the immunoSEQ multiplex PCR assay. DNA from the cultured, isolated CD4+ T cells was subjected to TCR beta CDR3 sequencing. Concerning the study's data processing: Non-productive TCR sequences were removed, reads were trimmed to the CDR3 region, and CDR3s of at least 7 amino acids were retained. Antigen-specific clonotypes were identified with the MANAFEST web app by comparing expansion in peptide wells against reference cultures. Positive clones required FDR<0.05 expansion versus reference and all other wells, odds ratio above 5, and frequency above 0.1% in two replicate wells. Clonotypes significantly expanded in SARS-CoV-2 spike wells and in at least one common cold coronavirus spike condition were defined as cross-reactive. Using the stringdist R package, CDR3 similarity was measured by Levenshtein distance, and unrooted trees were constructed with ape in R 3.6.1. TCRdb re-hosts the immuneACCESS table, in-frame sequences only. Its copies lack some clones; in the studies checked, an unresolved V gene accounts for under half of them, and the cause for the rest is not known. From that table come the V and J calls and clone size; the DNA was used to work out D and trimming. Within this sample are around 40,000 clones, with approximately 67% of them counted one time only. Around 3.8% of the sample is in the top ten clones.

Trimming accounts for 4 bases at V and 6 bases at J, while the number of junction bases matched to no gene is 10. From its cysteine to its phenylalanine, the CDR3 spans 15 amino acids. CDR3 DNA only is kept here, 45 bases in frame from base 1. The germline V gene supplies CDR1 SGHDN and CDR2 FVKESK. After roughly 11 days of culture, CD4+ T cells were isolated with the EasySep CD4+ T cell isolation kit. Healthy vaccine recipients had no prior SARS-CoV-2 infection, confirmed by negative nucleocapsid antibodies before and after vaccination. On days 3 and 7, half of the culture medium was replaced with fresh IL-2-containing medium. Unless noted otherwise, every peptide stimulation condition was grown in triplicate wells. PBMC were separated from whole blood using Ficoll-Paque Plus gradient centrifugation and were then either cryopreserved at -140C or used fresh. The QIAamp micro DNA kit was used to extract genomic DNA from the cultured CD4+ T cells.

The sequence is built from TRBV14 and TRBJ2-7; 9 bases in the junction line up with TRBD1. The clonotype originates from a human donor who received a COVID-19 vaccine. The source was CD4+ T cells from PBMCs cultured without peptide, collected before COVID-19 vaccination. The sequenced DNA: TGTGCCAGCAGCCTTGGGACAGGGCCCTTCTTCGAGCAGTACTTC. Protein translation: CASSLGTGPFFEQYF.